This T cell receptor beta chain came from a study of T cell responses to AZD1222 COVID-19 vaccine. Study conclusions and caveats: No repertoire was sampled before or during the peak T cell response, only after it. The study identified only a handful of AZD1222 recipients as seropositive at baseline. Spike-specific TCR depth and breadth grew after two AZD1222 doses.

Germline CDR1 is SGHTA and CDR2 is FQGTGA. The CDR3 is 15 residues long. With V trimmed by 1 base and J by 10 bases, 6 bases remained unmatched. As to this clone: The antigen is not known.

Repertoires were generated with immunoSEQ multiplex PCR, while TCRdb's copy carries only in-frame clones and drops some. This sample has roughly 120,000 clones, with 88% found just once. The sequences come from peripheral blood, collected on day 0 of MenACWY control vaccination. The chain links TRBV7-3 to TRBJ1-6; 8 bases fit TRBD1. This clonotype originated in an adult in good health. The CDR3 bases are TGTGCCAGCAGCTTAAAAGCAGGGGGCTCGTCACCCCTCCACTTT. This encodes CASSLKAGGSSPLHF.